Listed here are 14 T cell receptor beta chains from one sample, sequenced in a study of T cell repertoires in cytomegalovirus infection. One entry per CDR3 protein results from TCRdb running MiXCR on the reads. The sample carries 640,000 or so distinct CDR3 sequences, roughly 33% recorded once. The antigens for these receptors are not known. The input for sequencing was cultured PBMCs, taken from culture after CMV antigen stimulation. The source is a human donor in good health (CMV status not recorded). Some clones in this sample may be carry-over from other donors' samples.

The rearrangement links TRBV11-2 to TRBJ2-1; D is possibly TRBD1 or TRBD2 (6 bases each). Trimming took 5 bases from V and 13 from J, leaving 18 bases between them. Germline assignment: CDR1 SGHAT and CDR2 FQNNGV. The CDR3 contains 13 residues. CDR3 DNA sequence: TGTGCCAGCAGCGCAAACAGGGACTCGAGCCAGTTCTTC. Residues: CASSANRDSSQFF.

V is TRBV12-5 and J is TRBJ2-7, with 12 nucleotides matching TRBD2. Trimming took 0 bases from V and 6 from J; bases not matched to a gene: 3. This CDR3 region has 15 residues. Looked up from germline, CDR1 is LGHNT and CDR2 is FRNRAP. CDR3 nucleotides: TGTGCTAGTGGTTTGGTAAGACTAGCGGGAGTCGAGCAGTACTTC. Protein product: CASGLVRLAGVEQYF.

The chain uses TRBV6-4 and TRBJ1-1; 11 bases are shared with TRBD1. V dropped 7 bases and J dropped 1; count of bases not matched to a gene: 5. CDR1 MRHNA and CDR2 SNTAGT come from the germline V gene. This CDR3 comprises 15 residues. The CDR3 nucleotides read TGTGCCAGCAACGGACAGGGGGCGGAGAACACTGAAGCTTTCTTT. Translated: CASNGQGAENTEAFF.

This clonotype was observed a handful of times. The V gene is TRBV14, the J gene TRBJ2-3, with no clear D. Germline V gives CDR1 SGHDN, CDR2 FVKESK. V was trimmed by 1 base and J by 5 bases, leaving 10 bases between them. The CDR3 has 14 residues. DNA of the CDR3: TGTGCCAGCAGCCAAGGCTGGGCTGGAGATACGCAGTATTTT. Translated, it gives CASSQGWAGDTQYF.

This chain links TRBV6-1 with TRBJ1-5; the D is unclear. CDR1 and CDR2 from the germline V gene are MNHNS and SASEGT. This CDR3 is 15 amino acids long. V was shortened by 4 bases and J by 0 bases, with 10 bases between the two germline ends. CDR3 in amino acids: CASSGVAVSNQPQHF. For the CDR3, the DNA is TGTGCCAGCAGTGGGGTGGCAGTTAGCAATCAGCCCCAGCATTTT.

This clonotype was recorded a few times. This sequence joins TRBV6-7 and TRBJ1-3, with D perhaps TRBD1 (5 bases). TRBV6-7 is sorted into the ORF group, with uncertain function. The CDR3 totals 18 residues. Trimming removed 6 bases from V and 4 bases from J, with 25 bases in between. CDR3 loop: CASSRQLYPCIAGNTIYF. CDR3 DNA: TGTGCCAGCAGCCGACAGCTATACCCCTGTATTGCCGGAAACACCATATATTTT.

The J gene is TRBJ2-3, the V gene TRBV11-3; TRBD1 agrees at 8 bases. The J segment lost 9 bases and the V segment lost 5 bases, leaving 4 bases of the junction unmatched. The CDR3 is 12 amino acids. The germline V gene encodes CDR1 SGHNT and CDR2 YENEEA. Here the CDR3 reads CASSPTGGTQYF. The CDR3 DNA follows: TGTGCCAGCAGCCCAACAGGGGGGACGCAGTATTTT.

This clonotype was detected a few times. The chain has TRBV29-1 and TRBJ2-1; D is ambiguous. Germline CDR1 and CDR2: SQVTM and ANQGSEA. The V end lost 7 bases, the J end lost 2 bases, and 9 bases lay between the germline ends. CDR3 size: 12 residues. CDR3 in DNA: TGCAGCGGGGCCTTTGCCTACAATGAGCAGTTCTTC. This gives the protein CSGAFAYNEQFF.

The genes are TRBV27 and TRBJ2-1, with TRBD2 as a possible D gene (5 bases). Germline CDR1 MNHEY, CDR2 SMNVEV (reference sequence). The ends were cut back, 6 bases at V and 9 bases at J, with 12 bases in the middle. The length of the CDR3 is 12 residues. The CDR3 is CASRGEGPEQFF. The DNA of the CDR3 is TGTGCCAGCAGAGGTGAGGGCCCTGAGCAGTTCTTC.

CDR3 DNA: TGCGCCAGCAGCCACCTAGCGGGAGTCTCCTACAATGAGCAGTTCTTC. Its protein product is CASSHLAGVSYNEQFF. The rearrangement uses TRBV4-1 and TRBJ2-1; TRBD2 agrees at 10 bases. The J segment lost 0 bases and the V segment lost 3 bases, leaving 2 bases of the junction unmatched. Germline V gene sequence: CDR1 MGHRA, CDR2 YSYEKL. The CDR3 has 16 amino acids.

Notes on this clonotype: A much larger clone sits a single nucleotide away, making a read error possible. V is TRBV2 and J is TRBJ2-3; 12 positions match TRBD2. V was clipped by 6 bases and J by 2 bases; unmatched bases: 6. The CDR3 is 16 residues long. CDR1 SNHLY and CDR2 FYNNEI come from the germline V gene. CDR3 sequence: CASSYGLAGYTDTQYF. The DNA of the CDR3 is TGTGCCAGCAGCTACGGACTAGCGGGGTACACAGATACGCAGTATTTT.

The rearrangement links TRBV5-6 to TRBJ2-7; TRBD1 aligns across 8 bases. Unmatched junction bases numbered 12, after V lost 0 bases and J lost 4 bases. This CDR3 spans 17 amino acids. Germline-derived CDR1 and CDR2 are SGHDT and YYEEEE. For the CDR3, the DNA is TGTGCCAGCAGCTTGGCCGGACAGGGCCTTATGGGGTACGAGCAGTACTTC. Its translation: CASSLAGQGLMGYEQYF.

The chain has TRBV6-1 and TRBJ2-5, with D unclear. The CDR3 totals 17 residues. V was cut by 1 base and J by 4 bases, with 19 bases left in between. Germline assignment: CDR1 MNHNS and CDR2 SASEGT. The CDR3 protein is CASSEDRSRPWGETQYF. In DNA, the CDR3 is TGTGCCAGCAGTGAAGATCGTAGCCGCCCTTGGGGAGAGACCCAGTACTTC.

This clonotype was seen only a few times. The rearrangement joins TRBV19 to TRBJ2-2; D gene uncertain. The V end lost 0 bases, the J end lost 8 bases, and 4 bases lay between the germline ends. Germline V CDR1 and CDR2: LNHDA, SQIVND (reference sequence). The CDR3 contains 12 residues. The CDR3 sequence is CASSIEGGELFF. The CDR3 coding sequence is TGTGCCAGTAGTATAGAAGGAGGGGAGCTGTTTTTT.